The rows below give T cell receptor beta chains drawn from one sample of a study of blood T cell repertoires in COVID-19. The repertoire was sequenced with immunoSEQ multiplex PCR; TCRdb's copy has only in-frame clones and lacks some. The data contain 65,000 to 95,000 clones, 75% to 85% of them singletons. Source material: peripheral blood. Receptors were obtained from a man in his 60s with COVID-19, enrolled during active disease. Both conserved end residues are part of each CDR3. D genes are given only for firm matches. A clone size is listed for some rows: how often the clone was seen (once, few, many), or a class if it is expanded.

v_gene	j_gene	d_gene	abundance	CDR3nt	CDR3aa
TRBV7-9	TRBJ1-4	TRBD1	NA	TGTGCCAGCAGCCGCCCCGGACAGGGGTTAGGGGAAAAACTGTTTTTT	CASSRPGQGLGEKLFF
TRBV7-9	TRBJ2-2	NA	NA	TGTGCCAGCAGCCAAGGGCAGGGCTTCCCCGGGGAGCTGTTTTTT	CASSQGQGFPGELFF
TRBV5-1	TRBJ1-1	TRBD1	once	TGCGCCAGCAGCCCCCCGACAGGGGTATTATCCGAAGCTTTCTTT	CASSPPTGVLSEAFF
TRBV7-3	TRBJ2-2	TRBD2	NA	TGTGCCAGCAGCACCTCTAGCGGGGGTACCGGGGAGCTGTTTTTT	CASSTSSGGTGELFF
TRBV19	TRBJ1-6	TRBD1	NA	TGTGCCAGTAGTATACGGCAGGGGGATAATTCACCCCTCCACTTT	CASSIRQGDNSPLHF
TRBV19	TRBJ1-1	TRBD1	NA	TGTGCCAGTAGCCGACAGGGGGAGGCCACTGAAGCTTTCTTT	CASSRQGEATEAFF
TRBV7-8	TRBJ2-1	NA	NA	TGTGCCAGCAGACGGGGTGAGCAGTTCTTC	CASRRGEQFF
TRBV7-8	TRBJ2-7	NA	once	TGTGCCAGCAGCTCTGAGGCCTCCTACGAGCAGTACTTC	CASSSEASYEQYF
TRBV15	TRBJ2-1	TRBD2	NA	TGTGCCACCAGCAGAGATAGGCTAGCGGTGGAGGGTGAGCAGTTCTTC	CATSRDRLAVEGEQFF
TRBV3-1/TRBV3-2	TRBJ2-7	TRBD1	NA	TGTGCCAGCAGCCAAAGGCCCGGGACAGCGACCTACGAGCAGTACTTC	CASSQRPGTATYEQYF
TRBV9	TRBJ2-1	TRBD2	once	TGTGCCAGCAGCGTGGGGGGGACTAACCCGTTCTTC	CASSVGGTNPFF
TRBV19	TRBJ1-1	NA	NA	TGTGCTCTCACAGGGATTGGGGCTTTCTTT	CALTGIGAFF
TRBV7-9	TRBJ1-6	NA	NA	TGTGCCAGCAGCTTAGTTTCTGGTCAGGGGAATTCACCCCTCCACTTT	CASSLVSGQGNSPLHF
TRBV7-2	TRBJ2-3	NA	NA	TGTGCCAGCAGCCTCAGGGGGCGGGAGGGGCCCACAGATACGCAGTATTTT	CASSLRGREGPTDTQYF
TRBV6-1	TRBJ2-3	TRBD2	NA	TGTGCCAGCAGCGAAAAGAATAGCGGGAGGCGCACAGATACGCAGTATTTT	CASSEKNSGRRTDTQYF
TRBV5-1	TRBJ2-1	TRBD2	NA	TGCGCCAGCAGCCCCGCTACTAGCGGGAGCCCCCATGAGCAGTTCTTC	CASSPATSGSPHEQFF
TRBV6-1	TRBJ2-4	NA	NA	TGTGCCAGCAGTGAAGGACAGCTAGCCAAAAACATTCAGTACTTC	CASSEGQLAKNIQYF
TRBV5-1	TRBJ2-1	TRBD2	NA	TGCGCCAGCAGCTTGCGGTCTAGCGGGTTAACCTACAATGAGCAGTTCTTC	CASSLRSSGLTYNEQFF
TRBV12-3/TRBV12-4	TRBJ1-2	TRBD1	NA	TGTGCCAGCAGCTACAGGGGGCTTCGGGGCTACACCTTC	CASSYRGLRGYTF
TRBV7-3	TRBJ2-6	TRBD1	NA	TGTGCCAGCAGCGCAACGGGACAGGCAATCTCTGGGGCCAACGTCCTGACTTTC	CASSATGQAISGANVLTF
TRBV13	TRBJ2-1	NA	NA	TGTGCCAGCAGCCCCGTGGGCTGGAATGAGCAGTTCTTC	CASSPVGWNEQFF
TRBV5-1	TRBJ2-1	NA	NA	TGCGCCAGCAGCTCAGCAGGAACCTCCTACAATGAGCAGTTCTTC	CASSSAGTSYNEQFF
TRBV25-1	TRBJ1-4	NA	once	TGTGCCAGCAGTGACACGGGGCGGGGGCGAGCTGAAAAACTGTTTTTT	CASSDTGRGRAEKLFF
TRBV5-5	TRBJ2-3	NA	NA	TGTGCCAGCAGCTTGGGTTTTGAGACAGTCACAGATACGCAGTATTTT	CASSLGFETVTDTQYF
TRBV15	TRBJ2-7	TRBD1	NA	TGTGCCACCAGCACCGGGACAGGGGGCTCCGAGCAGTACTTC	CATSTGTGGSEQYF
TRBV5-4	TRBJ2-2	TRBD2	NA	TGTGCCAGCGGAACTAGCGGGGGTAACACCGGGGAGCTGTTTTTT	CASGTSGGNTGELFF
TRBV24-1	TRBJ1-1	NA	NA	TGTGCCACCAGTGATTTGACAGGGGAAGCTTTCTTT	CATSDLTGEAFF
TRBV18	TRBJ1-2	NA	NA	TGTGCCAGCTCGGCGGGGGGGACGAGCGCTGGCTACACCTTC	CASSAGGTSAGYTF
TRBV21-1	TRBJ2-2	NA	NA	TGTGCCAGCACCAGGGCAGGGAACACCGGGGAGCTGTTTTTT	CASTRAGNTGELFF
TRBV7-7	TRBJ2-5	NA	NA	TGTGCTAGCAGCTTAGGTTTGCGGGGTGGCCAAGAGACCCAGTACTTC	CASSLGLRGGQETQYF
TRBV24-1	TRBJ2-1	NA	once	TGTGCCACCTCAGGAGGCGGCTCCTACAATGAGCAGTTCTTC	CATSGGGSYNEQFF
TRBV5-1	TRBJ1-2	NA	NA	TGCGCCAGCAGCCCCGGGGCTAACTATGGCTACACCTTC	CASSPGANYGYTF
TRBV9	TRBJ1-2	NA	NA	TGTGCCAGCGGAGACAGCTATGGCTACACCTTC	CASGDSYGYTF
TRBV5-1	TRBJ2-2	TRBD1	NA	TGCGCCAGCAGCTTGTTGGGACAGCCAAAAACCGGGGAGCTGTTTTTT	CASSLLGQPKTGELFF
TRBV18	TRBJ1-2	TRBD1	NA	TGTGCCAGCTCAGTACAACCGGGACAGGGAGCAGGGTATGGCTACACCTTC	CASSVQPGQGAGYGYTF
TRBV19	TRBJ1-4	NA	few	TGTGCCACCCACCGGGCAGGGGACGAAAAACTGTTTTTT	CATHRAGDEKLFF
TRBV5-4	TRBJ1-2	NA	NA	TGTGCCAGCAGCTTGGCCCTAAATGCCCCCTATGGCTACACCTTC	CASSLALNAPYGYTF
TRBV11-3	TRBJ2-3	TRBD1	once	TGTGCCAGCAGCGCCAGGGGGTTAGGAGATACGCAGTATTTT	CASSARGLGDTQYF
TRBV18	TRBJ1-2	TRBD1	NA	TGTGCCAGCTCACCCCTCGGGACAGGATCTATAGCTAACTATGGCTACACCTTC	CASSPLGTGSIANYGYTF
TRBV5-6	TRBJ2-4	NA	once	TGTGCCAGCAGCTTGAGGCCAGGGTGGGACAAAAACATTCAGTACTTC	CASSLRPGWDKNIQYF
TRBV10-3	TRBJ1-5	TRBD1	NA	TGTGCCATCAGTGAGTCAAGAGGGGGCGCAGGGCAGCCCCAGCATTTT	CAISESRGGAGQPQHF
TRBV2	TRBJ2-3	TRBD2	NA	TGTGCCAGCAGGGAAGCGGGAGTAAGCACAGATACGCAGTATTTT	CASREAGVSTDTQYF
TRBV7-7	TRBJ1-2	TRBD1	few	TGTGCTAGCAGCGAAATGACAGGGGTTGGCTACACCTTC	CASSEMTGVGYTF
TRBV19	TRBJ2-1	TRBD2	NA	TGTGCCAGTAGTGCCGGGGGGGCCGGGGGTAATGAGCAGTTCTTC	CASSAGGAGGNEQFF
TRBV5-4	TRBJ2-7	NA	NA	TGTGCCAGCAGCAACCCTATTGACGAGCAGTACTTC	CASSNPIDEQYF
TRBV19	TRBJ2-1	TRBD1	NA	TGTGCCAGTAGTATCGGGACAGGTTCCTACAATGAGCAGTTCTTC	CASSIGTGSYNEQFF
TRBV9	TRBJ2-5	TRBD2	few	TGTGCCAGCAGCTCACGGACTAGCGGAGGGTACCAAGAGACCCAGTACTTC	CASSSRTSGGYQETQYF
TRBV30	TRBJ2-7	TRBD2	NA	TGTGCCTGGAGTAACCAGCGGGAGGGCACCTACGAGCAGTACTTC	CAWSNQREGTYEQYF
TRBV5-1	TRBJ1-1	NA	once	TGCGCCAGCAGCTTGGTCGGGGAGAACACTGAAGCTTTCTTT	CASSLVGENTEAFF
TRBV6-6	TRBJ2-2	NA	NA	TGTGCCAGCAGTACCACAGGGCAGAACACCGGGGAGCTGTTTTTT	CASSTTGQNTGELFF
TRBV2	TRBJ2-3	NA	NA	TGTGCCAGCAGTGAGGGACTGGATAGCACAGATACGCAGTATTTT	CASSEGLDSTDTQYF